The 2 T cell receptor beta chains given below trace back to one sample, sequenced in a study of T cells in Graves' hyperthyroidism and ophthalmopathy. TCR beta CDR3 region amplification was performed from RNA transcripts. During a first-round RT-PCR of the TCR CDR3, the HTBI primer set was used. TCRdb fed the multiplex PCR reads into MiXCR, producing one record per CDR3 protein. Of hundreds of thousands of distinct CDR3 sequences listed, about 18% were seen once; the top ten hold 35% to 50%. The source material was blood. The receptor set was obtained from a man aged 40-55 years with Graves' hyperthyroidism.

The table lists this clonotype with many counts. The V gene is TRBV7-2, the J gene TRBJ2-5, with 8 bases that match TRBD1. The trim removed 3 bases at V and 5 bases at J, leaving 11 bases unmatched. The germline V gene has CDR1 SGHTA and CDR2 FQGNSA. The CDR3 consists of 16 residues. The CDR3 is CASSLVGQGALETQYF. The CDR3 nucleotides read TGTGCCAGCAGCTTGGTGGGGCAGGGGGCCTTGGAGACCCAGTACTTC.

CDR3 residues: CASSSREGRSGEKLFF. The DNA of the CDR3 is TGTGCCAGCAGCTCTCGGGAAGGAAGGAGTGGTGAAAAACTGTTTTTT. J is TRBJ1-4 and V is TRBV6-2 or TRBV6-3; D is undetermined. The CDR3 has 16 amino acids. V dropped 6 bases and J dropped 7 bases, with 21 bases sitting between them. Germline CDR1 is MNHEY and CDR2 is SVGEGT.